This TCR beta chain was sequenced during a study of T-cell memory formation after mild COVID-19 (dated by TCRdb to the early 2020s). The study in broad terms: TCR sequence clusters from the two donors were found to be largely donor specific. The cohort comprised two young, previously healthy adult volunteers, one female and one male. In a couple of donors, T-cell clones that expanded and contracted after mild COVID-19 were followed by sequencing TCRalpha and TCRbeta repertoires longitudinally.

A distance of 17 bases separates the germline ends of V and J, which lose 2 bases and 6 bases respectively. The CDR3 numbers 16 residues from cysteine through phenylalanine. Only the CDR3 part of the read is kept: 48 bases, read in frame from the first base. The paper as a whole reports these results and caveats: Contracting CD4+ clones appeared mostly in the CM and EM memory subsets, whereas CD8+ clones were enriched in EMRA. Only a couple of mild cases were covered in the study, and larger cohorts including severe cases with pre-infection samples were considered necessary. SARS-CoV-2 specificity of the second-wave clones peaking on day 37 was not confirmed. The detection of some responding clones in pre-infection memory suggests that pre-existing cross-reactive memory T cells joined the SARS-CoV-2 response. Clones contracting from day 15 to 85 had balanced CD4/CD8 phenotypes, while a second wave expanding from day 15 to 37 was biased towards CD4+.

TCRdb lists the instrument as Illumina NovaSeq 6000. TCRalpha and TCRbeta cDNA libraries were built by 5'RACE with constant-segment primers, adding sample barcodes and unique molecular identifiers. RNA was extracted from every sample with Trizol reagent. Amplification of the libraries took two PCR steps, and the second step added a second sample barcode plus Illumina TruSeq adapters. Sequencing of libraries was performed on an Illumina NovaSeq with 2 x 150 bp paired-end reads. Per the authors' processing: Demultiplexing of reads and collapsing into UMI-guided consensus sequences were performed with migec v1.2.7. Using mixcr v2.1.11, UMI consensuses were aligned to TRA and TRB V and J templates and then assembled into clonotypes. Expanded or contracted clonotypes were those called significant by both edgeR and NoisET, with noise models trained on biological replicates. For edgeR calls, the cutoffs were a false discovery rate-adjusted p below 0.01 and a log2 fold-change threshold of 1. PCA with hierarchical clustering of max-normalized trajectories of the 1000 most abundant clonotypes was used as exploratory dynamics analysis. The CD4 or CD8 phenotype of responding clones was assigned using the separately sequenced CD4+ and CD8+ repertoires. The public reads were reanalyzed by TCRdb: fastp trimming at Q25, MiXCR alignment, in-frame beta chains only. CDR3 protein sequences are deduplicated, and each keeps its most common genes and DNA. It is TCRdb's table, rather than the study itself, that gives the V and J calls and clone size. The sample table contains 350,000 to 450,000 distinct CDR3 sequences; only one count was recorded for 20% to 25% of them. The ten largest account for about 8.7% of the sample.

To note about this clonotype: The antigen this receptor binds is unknown. No base-level quality is on record; no much larger clone is a single base apart.

Ficoll-Paque density gradient centrifugation was used to isolate PBMCs. This TCR was sampled from an adult woman who had mild COVID-19 (a few samples of this study predate the infection). The sample titles of this study are shuffled in the database, so cell type and time point are left out; the donor was told from shared clones. The sequencing sample was made of PBMCs or a T cell subset sorted from them (not recorded which). The V and J genes are TRBV12-3 or TRBV12-4 and TRBJ1-5; D gene: possibly TRBD1, on 6 matching bases. The CDR3 protein: CASSLQGRKAAQPQHF. The DNA reads TGTGCCAGCAGTTTACAGGGGAGAAAGGCGGCTCAGCCCCAGCATTTT.